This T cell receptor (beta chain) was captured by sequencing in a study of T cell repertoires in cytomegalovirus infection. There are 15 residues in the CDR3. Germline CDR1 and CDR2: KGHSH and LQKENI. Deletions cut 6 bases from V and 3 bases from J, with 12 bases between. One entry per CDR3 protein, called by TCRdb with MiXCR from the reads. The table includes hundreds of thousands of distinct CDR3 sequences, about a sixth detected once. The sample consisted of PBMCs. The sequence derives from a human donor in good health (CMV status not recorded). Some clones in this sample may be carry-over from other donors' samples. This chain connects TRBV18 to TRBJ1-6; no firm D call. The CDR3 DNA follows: TGTGCCAGCTCTGTCTTCGGAGACTATAATTCACCCCTCCACTTT. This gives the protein CASSVFGDYNSPLHF.